This TCR beta chain was identified in a study of blood T cell repertoires in COVID-19. Across the study: Acute and convalescent COVID-19 specimens originated in the United States, Italy and Spain. Nucleic acid was either cDNA or gDNA, and it came from T cells, B-cell-depleted T cells, or PBMCs.

With V trimmed by 6 bases and J by 3 bases, 5 bases remained unmatched. Per germline, CDR1 MNHEY and CDR2 SMNVEV (reference sequence). This CDR3 region has 14 residues. Authors' processing steps: Researchers report that nucleated cell counts were estimated from reference gene primer amplification. Assay: immunoSEQ multiplex PCR; the TCRdb copy retains only in-frame clones and omits some. The D gene and trimming were derived from the DNA, and the V and J assignments and clone size from that table. In the table there are over 400,000 clones, 85% to 90% of which are singletons. It was during active infection that Seattle patients were enrolled and then longitudinally followed.

The clonotype originates from a woman aged 50 to 60 with COVID-19, enrolled during active disease. What was sequenced was peripheral blood. The genes are TRBV27 and TRBJ2-3, with TRBD1 matching 8 bases. CDR3 sequence (DNA): TGTGCCAGCAGATTCGACAGGGGTACAGATACGCAGTATTTT. As protein: CASRFDRGTDTQYF.